This T cell receptor (beta chain) came from a study of cytomegalovirus exposure and HLA in healthy donors. Study details: Genotyping of about 400 donors showed that about 84% belonged to the Caucasian-associated ancestry cluster.

Study-wide results and limits: The HLA-A and HLA-B alleles of most subjects were reportedly predicted accurately from TCR beta sequences. Some V segments, including TRBV6-2 and TRBV6-3, were excluded as indistinguishable.

There were likely unrecorded immune exposures, though donors were nominally healthy when sampled. A word on this clone: As yet, its antigen is unknown.

Per the germline V gene, CDR1 is SGHRS and CDR2 is YFSETQ. The CDR3 has 15 amino acids. V was pared by 4 bases and J by 5 bases, with 16 bases between. Primers included in the PCR were 60 Vbeta and 13 Jbeta primers. Method: immunoSEQ multiplex PCR; TCRdb's copy keeps in-frame clones and lacks some. The sample yields 100,000 to 150,000 clones, about 79% seen once. The sequencing sample was made of PBMCs. The J gene is TRBJ2-1, the V gene TRBV5-1; D may be TRBD2 (6 bases). The TCR sequence derives from a woman under 30 in good health and CMV-seropositive. Written as DNA, the CDR3 is TGCGCCAGCAGCACAGCTAGCGCTGCAAACAATGAGCAGTTCTTC. Translated, it gives CASSTASAANNEQFF. Complete variable domain (other parts from reference TRBV5-1 and TRBJ2-1): KAGVTQTPRYLIKTRGQQVTLSCSPISGHRSVSWYQQTPGQGLQFLFEYFSETQRNKGNFPGRFSGRQFSNSRSEMNVSTLELGDSALYLCASSTASAANNEQFFGPGTRLTVL.